This record looks at one TCR beta chain sequence and its context. Its matching antigen is unknown. V shed 5 bases and J 6 bases; nucleotides not matched to a gene: 7. Looked up from germline, CDR1 is LNHDA and CDR2 is SQIVND (reference sequence). CDR3 size: 14 residues. This specimen comes from a study of cytomegalovirus exposure and HLA in healthy donors. PCR primers comprised 60 Vbeta and 13 Jbeta primers. Sequenced by immunoSEQ multiplex PCR; TCRdb stores in-frame clones only, minus some. The data contain about 160,000 clones, around 80% of them singletons. Notes on the study in general: Analysis performed later found more than 15,000 TCR beta sequences associated with HLA alleles at 0.05 false discovery rate. Within an earlier analysis, most TCR beta V segments proved productive either about 90% or about 30% of the time.

The sequenced sample consisted of PBMCs. This clonotype was obtained from a middle-aged man in good health and CMV-seronegative. This chain joins TRBV19 and TRBJ1-5; 7 bases are shared with TRBD1. The CDR3, as DNA: TGTGCCAGTAGTGAGACAGGGCGAACTCAGCCCCAGCATTTT. Its translation: CASSETGRTQPQHF.